The TCR beta chain under discussion was sequenced for a study of Ad26.COV2.S vaccination and SARS-CoV-2 variants. The germline V gene has CDR1 SNHLY and CDR2 FYNNEI. The length of the CDR3 is 14 residues. Trimming removed 5 bases from V and 4 bases from J, with 14 bases in between. Generated by immunoSEQ multiplex PCR, the TCRdb table keeps only in-frame clones and is missing some. Among some 180,000 clones listed, around 90% were seen once. The clonotype was recovered from a human donor who had recovered from COVID-19. Sequences were derived from peripheral blood, sampled after recovery from COVID-19. This chain uses TRBV2 with TRBJ1-2; D unresolved. The CDR3 DNA follows: TGTGCCAGCAGTCCCCGAGGCGTTAGCTATGGCTACACCTTC. Encoded protein: CASSPRGVSYGYTF.